Listed below are T cell receptor beta chains from one sample, sequenced in a study of human thymus T cells. Profiled with immunoSEQ multiplex PCR; TCRdb holds only in-frame clones, not every one. This table has 45,000 to 75,000 clones, 90% to 95% appearing once. Sequenced sample: blood. Receptor source: a boy under three years old with a congenital heart defect but otherwise immunologically healthy. CDR3s include the opening cysteine and the closing phenylalanine or tryptophan. D genes are given only for firm matches.

CDR3,V,length,D,J
CSVVQGASRENEQFF,TRBV29-1,15,TRBD1,TRBJ2-1
CASSFLGLASSTDTQYF,TRBV7-2,17,TRBD2,TRBJ2-3
CASSVPMYQETQYF,TRBV25-1,14,-,TRBJ2-5
CATSRERQGPLAKNIQYF,TRBV15,18,-,TRBJ2-4
CASNSGTSGGLVRQFF,TRBV19,16,TRBD2,TRBJ2-1
CASTRLAGGRNEQFF,TRBV27,15,TRBD2,TRBJ2-1
CASTSSGGADTQYF,TRBV19,14,TRBD2,TRBJ2-3
CAISLNPGLEYEQYF,TRBV10-3,15,TRBD2,-
CASSQPQGTGELFF,TRBV4-1,14,-,TRBJ2-2
CASSRPPGLAGGSSAEQYF,TRBV5-1,19,TRBD2,TRBJ2-7
CAWTYWVGSYNEQFF,TRBV30,15,-,TRBJ2-1
CASSETDTANTGELFF,TRBV2,16,-,TRBJ2-2
CASSPIKYF,TRBV9,9,-,TRBJ2-7
CASSADPGGEPYTF,TRBV7-9,14,TRBD1,TRBJ1-2
CASSLPSYEQYF,TRBV7-2,12,-,TRBJ2-7
CASSLPQGPSTDTQYF,TRBV5-6,16,-,TRBJ2-3
CAWKSGDRAHNSPLHF,TRBV30,16,TRBD1,TRBJ1-6
CASSLAPGLAAATDTQYF,TRBV7-2,18,TRBD2,TRBJ2-3
CASSQTGVYGYTF,TRBV6-4,13,-,TRBJ1-2
CSVDPLSMETQYF,TRBV29-1,13,-,TRBJ2-5
CASSKAPGGYNSPLHF,TRBV21-1,16,-,TRBJ1-6
CASSLEPLSTDTQYF,TRBV7-2,15,-,TRBJ2-3
CASSLGQGGGEQFF,TRBV5-1,14,-,TRBJ2-1
CASSSPGQGQETQYF,TRBV6-5,15,TRBD1,TRBJ2-5
CASSEGQDLYGYTF,TRBV6-1,14,-,TRBJ1-2